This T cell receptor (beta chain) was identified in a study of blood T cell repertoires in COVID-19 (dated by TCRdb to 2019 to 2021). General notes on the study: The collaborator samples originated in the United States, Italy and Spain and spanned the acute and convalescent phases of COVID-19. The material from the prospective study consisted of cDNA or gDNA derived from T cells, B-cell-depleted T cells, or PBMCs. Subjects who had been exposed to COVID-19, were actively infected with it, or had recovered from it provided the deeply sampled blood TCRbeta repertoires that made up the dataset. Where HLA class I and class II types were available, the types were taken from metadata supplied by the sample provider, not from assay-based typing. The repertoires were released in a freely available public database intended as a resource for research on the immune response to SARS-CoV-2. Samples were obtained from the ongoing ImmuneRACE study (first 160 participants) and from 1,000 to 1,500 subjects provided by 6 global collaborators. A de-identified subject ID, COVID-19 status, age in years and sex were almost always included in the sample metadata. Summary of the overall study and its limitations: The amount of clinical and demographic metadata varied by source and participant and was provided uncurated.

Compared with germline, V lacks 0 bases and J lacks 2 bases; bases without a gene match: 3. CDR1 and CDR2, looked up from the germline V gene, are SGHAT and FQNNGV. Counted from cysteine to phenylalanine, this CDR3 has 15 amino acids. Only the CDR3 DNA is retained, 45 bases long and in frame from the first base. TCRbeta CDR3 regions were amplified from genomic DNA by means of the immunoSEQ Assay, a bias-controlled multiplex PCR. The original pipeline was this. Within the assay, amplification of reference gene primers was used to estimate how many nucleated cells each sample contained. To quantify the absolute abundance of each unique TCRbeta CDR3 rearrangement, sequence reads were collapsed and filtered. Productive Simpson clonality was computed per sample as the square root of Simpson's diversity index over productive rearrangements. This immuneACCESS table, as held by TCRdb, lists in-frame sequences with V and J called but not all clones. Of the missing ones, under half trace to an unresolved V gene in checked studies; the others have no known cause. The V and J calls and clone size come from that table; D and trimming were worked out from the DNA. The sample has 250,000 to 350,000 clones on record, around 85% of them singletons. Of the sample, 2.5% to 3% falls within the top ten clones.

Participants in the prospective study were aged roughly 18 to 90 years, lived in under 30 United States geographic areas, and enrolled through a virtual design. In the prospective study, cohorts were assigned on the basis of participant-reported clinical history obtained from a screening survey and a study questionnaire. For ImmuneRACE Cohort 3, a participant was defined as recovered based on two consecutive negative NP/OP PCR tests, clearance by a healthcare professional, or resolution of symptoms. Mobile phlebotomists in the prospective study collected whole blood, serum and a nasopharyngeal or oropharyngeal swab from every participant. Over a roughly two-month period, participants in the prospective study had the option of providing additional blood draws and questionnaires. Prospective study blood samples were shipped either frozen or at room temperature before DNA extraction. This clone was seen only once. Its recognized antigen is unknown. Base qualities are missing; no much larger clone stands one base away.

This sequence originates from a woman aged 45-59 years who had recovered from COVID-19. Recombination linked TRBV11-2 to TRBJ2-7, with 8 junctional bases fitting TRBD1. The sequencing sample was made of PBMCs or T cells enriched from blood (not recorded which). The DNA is TGTGCCAGCAGCTTAGATCCGGGACAGGCCTACGAGCAGTACTTC. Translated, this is CASSLDPGQAYEQYF.